This T cell receptor (beta chain) was profiled in a study of human T cells and chemical hapten exposure. Per the authors' pipeline: The median was roughly 95,000 TCRs per sample, ranging roughly 20,000 to 750,000. In TCRdb, the RACE reads were re-called with MiXCR into one record per CDR3 protein. The V and J calls shown here were made by TCRdb, not taken from the authors' results. The sample consists of 250,000 to 300,000 distinct CDR3 sequences, roughly 8% of them appearing once. This clonotype was seen a handful of times. Germline-derived CDR1 and CDR2 are ENHRY and SYGVKD. The V end lost 2 bases, the J end lost 7 bases, and 15 bases lay between the germline ends. This CDR3 contains 16 residues. Time point indicated: pre-sensitization, week 0. Treatment meaning: therapeutic diphenylcyclopropenone sensitization with weekly scalp DPC.

This clonotype was obtained from a man between 18 and 29 years old with alopecia areata. Some clones in this sample may be carry-over from other donors' samples. The chain combines TRBV10-3 with TRBJ1-6; D uncertain. The sample was whole blood, taken in connection with sensitization to the hapten diphenylcyclopropenone (DPC). This CDR3 is CAISEEPGSRNSPLHF. The CDR3 bases are TGTGCCATCAGTGAGGAACCGGGTTCAAGGAATTCACCCCTCCACTTT.